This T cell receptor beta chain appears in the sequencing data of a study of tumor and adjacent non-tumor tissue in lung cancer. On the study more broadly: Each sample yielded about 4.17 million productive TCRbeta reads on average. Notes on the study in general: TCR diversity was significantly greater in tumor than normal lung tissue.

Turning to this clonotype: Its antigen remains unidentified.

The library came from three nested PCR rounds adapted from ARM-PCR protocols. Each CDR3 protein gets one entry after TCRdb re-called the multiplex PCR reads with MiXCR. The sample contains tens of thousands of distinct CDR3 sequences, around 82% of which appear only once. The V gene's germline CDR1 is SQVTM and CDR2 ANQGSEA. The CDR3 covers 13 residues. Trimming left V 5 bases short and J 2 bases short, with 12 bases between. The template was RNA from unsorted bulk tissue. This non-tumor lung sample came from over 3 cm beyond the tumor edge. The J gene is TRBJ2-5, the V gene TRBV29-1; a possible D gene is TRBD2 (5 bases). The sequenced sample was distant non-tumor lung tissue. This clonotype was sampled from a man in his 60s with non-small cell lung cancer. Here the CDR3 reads CSVRTAAQETQYF. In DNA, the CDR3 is TGCAGCGTTAGGACTGCCGCACAAGAGACCCAGTACTTC.